This T cell receptor (beta chain) was identified in a study of blood T cell repertoires in COVID-19. For the study at large: The United States, Italy and Spain provided the acute and convalescent COVID-19 samples. T cells, B-cell-depleted T cells, or PBMCs provided the cDNA or gDNA that served as material.

Original analysis: It was from reference gene primer amplification that nucleated cell counts were estimated. Method: immunoSEQ multiplex PCR; TCRdb's copy keeps in-frame clones and lacks some. For V, J and clone size, that table is used; D and trimming come from the DNA. The sample consists of roughly 200,000 clones, approximately 85% of them appearing once. Unmatched junction bases numbered 5, after V lost 0 bases and J lost 8 bases. The CDR3 sequence is 14 residues long. Germline CDR1 reads SGHDN; CDR2 reads FVKESK. The chain is built from TRBV14 and TRBJ1-2; TRBD1 agrees at 8 bases. Source material: peripheral blood. The clonotype comes from a woman aged 70-85 years with active or convalescent COVID-19. The CDR3: CASSQDQGALGYTF. As DNA, the CDR3 is TGTGCCAGCAGCCAAGATCAGGGGGCATTGGGCTACACCTTC.